These 10 T cell receptor beta chains were all obtained from the same sample, sequenced in a study of shared T cell receptors in the human thymus. Some clones are missing from TCRdb's copy, which holds only in-frame ones; the method was immunoSEQ multiplex PCR. The table records more than 300,000 clones, 85% to 95% of them present only once. Sequenced sample: thymocytes. These receptors were taken from a human donor.

The rearrangement joins TRBV7-6 to TRBJ2-1; D is ambiguous. The CDR3 has 14 amino acids. Germline V gene lookup returns CDR1 SGHVS and CDR2 FNYEAQ. V lost 3 bases to trimming and J lost 5 bases, with 11 bases between them. The CDR3 here is CASSFFSADNEQFF. CDR3 sequence (DNA): TGTGCCAGCAGCTTCTTTTCCGCCGACAATGAGCAGTTCTTC.

This rearrangement joins TRBV27 to TRBJ1-1, with D perhaps matching TRBD1 (6 bases). This CDR3 has 15 residues. Germline CDR1 MNHEY, CDR2 SMNVEV (reference sequence). Trimming stripped 5 bases from V and 1 base from J, with 14 bases between. The CDR3 sequence is CASSSRTASNTEAFF. DNA for the CDR3: TGTGCCAGCAGTAGCAGGACAGCCTCGAACACTGAAGCTTTCTTT.

V is TRBV6-1 and J is TRBJ2-7, with 9 bases identical to TRBD1. After removal of 4 bases from V and 2 bases from J, the junction contained 6 bases not matched to a gene. The CDR3 loop spans 15 amino acids. Per germline, CDR1 MNHNS and CDR2 SASEGT. The CDR3 here is CASSAGRQGAYEQYF. DNA for the CDR3: TGTGCCAGCAGTGCCGGTAGACAGGGGGCCTACGAGCAGTACTTC.

The V call is TRBV7-9, the J call TRBJ2-1; D possibly uses TRBD1 or TRBD2 (5 bases each). CDR1 and CDR2 (germline): SEHNR, FQNEAQ (reference sequence). This CDR3 has 15 residues. The V gene lost 5 bases and the J gene lost 7 bases, with 18 bases spanning the gap. In nucleotides, the CDR3 is TGTGCCAGCAGCCACGCCCCGGGGCCATGGAATGAGCAGTTCTTC. Translated, it gives CASSHAPGPWNEQFF.

This rearrangement joins TRBV4-2 to TRBJ2-7; tentative D call: TRBD2 (5 bases). With 0 bases removed from V and 7 bases from J, the gap between germline ends came to 16 bases. Germline CDR1 reads LGHNA; CDR2 reads YNFKEQ. The CDR3 is 15 residues long. The CDR3 DNA follows: TGTGCCAGCAGCCAAGATATGGGGATACGGAGGGAGCAGTACTTC. Amino acids: CASSQDMGIRREQYF.

The genes are TRBV19 and TRBJ2-3, with 11 bases fitting TRBD2. J lost 2 bases, V lost 5 bases, and 6 bases had no gene match. The CDR3 covers 16 residues. Germline loops: CDR1 LNHDA, CDR2 SQIVND (reference sequence). The CDR3 reads CASSPGTSGVTDTQYF. DNA for the CDR3: TGTGCCAGTAGTCCAGGGACTAGCGGAGTCACAGATACGCAGTATTTT.

This clone was counted once. This chain links TRBV4-1 with TRBJ1-5; the D gene is possibly TRBD1 (5 bases). This CDR3 has 15 residues. Germline V lookup: CDR1 MGHRA, CDR2 YSYEKL. V was clipped by 1 base and J by 4 bases, with 11 bases between them. The CDR3 DNA reads TGCGCCAGCAGCCAAGTGACAGTGAGAAATCAGCCCCAGCATTTT. Amino acid sequence: CASSQVTVRNQPQHF.

This clone came up once. The chain carries TRBV19 and TRBJ2-1, with D unresolved. Germline V gives CDR1 LNHDA, CDR2 SQIVND (reference sequence). The CDR3 sequence is 20 residues long. Trimming shortened V by 0 bases and J by 8 bases, and 29 bases separated the two germline ends. CDR3 loop: CASSIDRRLPHAHEAHEQFF. CDR3 DNA sequence: TGTGCCAGTAGTATAGATCGGCGGCTACCCCACGCGCATGAGGCGCATGAGCAGTTCTTC.

This clone was observed a few times. The chain employs TRBV4-1 and TRBJ1-3; TRBD1 agrees at 7 bases. From germline, CDR1 is MGHRA and CDR2 YSYEKL. The CDR3 has 15 amino acids. The ends lost 3 bases at V and 3 bases at J; junction bases unmatched: 5. CDR3 DNA: TGCGCCAGCAGCCAGGGACAGAGAGTTGGAAACACCATATATTTT. It codes for CASSQGQRVGNTIYF.

The chain employs TRBV28 and TRBJ2-7; 7 nucleotides align to TRBD1. Looked up from germline, CDR1 is MDHEN and CDR2 is SYDVKM. V dropped 10 bases and J dropped 3; count of bases not matched to a gene: 6. The CDR3 has 12 residues. CDR3 coding DNA: TGTGCCACTATGGACAGGTTCTACGAGCAGTACTTC. Its translation is CATMDRFYEQYF.